The entry below gives a single T cell receptor beta chain sequence along with its context. What it binds is unknown. The data stem from a study of cytomegalovirus exposure and HLA in healthy donors. Study results and caveats: Earlier results showed most TCR beta V segments being productive about 90% or about 30% of the time. The study listed 164 cytomegalovirus-associated TCR beta chains.

Germline values: CDR1 SGHRS, CDR2 YFSETQ. The V end was cut by 0 bases, the J end by 5 bases, with 11 bases between. This CDR3 is built from 14 residues. Primers included in the PCR were 60 Vbeta and 13 Jbeta primers. Data came from immunoSEQ multiplex PCR; TCRdb stores just in-frame clones and leaves some out. In the table there are 130,000 or so clones, roughly 76% of which are singletons. The sequenced material came from PBMCs. The sequence derives from a female donor in good health and CMV-seronegative. The chain joins TRBV5-1 to TRBJ2-5; no clear D gene. The CDR3 DNA sequence: TGCGCCAGCAGCTTGGCCGTGCAGTTGGAGACCCAGTACTTC. The encoded protein is CASSLAVQLETQYF.